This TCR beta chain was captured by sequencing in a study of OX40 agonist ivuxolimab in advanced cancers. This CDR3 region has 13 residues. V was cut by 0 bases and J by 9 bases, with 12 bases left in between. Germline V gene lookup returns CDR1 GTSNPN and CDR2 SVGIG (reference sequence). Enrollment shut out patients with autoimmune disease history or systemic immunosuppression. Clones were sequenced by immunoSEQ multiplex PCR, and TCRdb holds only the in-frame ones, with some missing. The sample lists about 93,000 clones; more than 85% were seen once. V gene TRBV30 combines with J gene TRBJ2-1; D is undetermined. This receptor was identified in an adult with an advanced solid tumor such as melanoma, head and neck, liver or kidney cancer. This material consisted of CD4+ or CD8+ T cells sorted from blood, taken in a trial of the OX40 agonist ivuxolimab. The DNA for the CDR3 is TGTGCCTGGAGTGTACGTAACCCTGGTGAGCAGTTCTTC. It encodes CAWSVRNPGEQFF.